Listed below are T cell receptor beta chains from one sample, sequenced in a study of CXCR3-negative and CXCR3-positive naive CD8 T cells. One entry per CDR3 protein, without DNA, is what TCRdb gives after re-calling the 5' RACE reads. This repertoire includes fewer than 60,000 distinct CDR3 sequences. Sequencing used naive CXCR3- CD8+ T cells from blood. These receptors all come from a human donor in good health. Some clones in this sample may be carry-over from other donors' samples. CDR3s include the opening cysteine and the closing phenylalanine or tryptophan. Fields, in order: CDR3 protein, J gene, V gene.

cdr3_aa: CASRGPLREQYF; j_call: TRBJ2-7; v_call: TRBV28
cdr3_aa: CASSFTSSYNEQFF; j_call: TRBJ2-1; v_call: TRBV7-9
cdr3_aa: CASTTRDRSYEQYF; j_call: TRBJ2-7; v_call: TRBV12-3/TRBV12-4
cdr3_aa: CASSHYQGSDEQYF; j_call: TRBJ2-7; v_call: TRBV4-1
cdr3_aa: CASSLGTGGYEQFF; j_call: TRBJ2-1; v_call: TRBV5-1
cdr3_aa: CSAEDQGVGTRTDTQYF; j_call: TRBJ2-3; v_call: TRBV20-1
cdr3_aa: CASRALGENEQYF; j_call: TRBJ2-7; v_call: TRBV6-2/TRBV6-3
cdr3_aa: CASSSPVLYGYTF; j_call: TRBJ1-2; v_call: TRBV6-7
cdr3_aa: CASSSRLAGVLYEQYF; j_call: TRBJ2-7; v_call: TRBV27
cdr3_aa: CSVEETGGLTYEQYF; j_call: TRBJ2-7; v_call: TRBV29-1
cdr3_aa: CASSGSGTSGRASSYNEQFF; j_call: TRBJ2-1; v_call: TRBV7-8
cdr3_aa: CASSQVLDSPSSHNSPLHF; j_call: TRBJ1-6; v_call: TRBV4-3
cdr3_aa: CASSEPGELFF; j_call: TRBJ2-2; v_call: TRBV2
cdr3_aa: CASSSRTDSLNTEAFF; j_call: TRBJ1-1; v_call: TRBV6-5
cdr3_aa: CAIARAGELFF; j_call: TRBJ2-2; v_call: TRBV15
cdr3_aa: CATSIGRTEAFF; j_call: TRBJ1-1; v_call: TRBV15
cdr3_aa: CASSLTGGSSYEQYF; j_call: TRBJ2-7; v_call: TRBV4-2
cdr3_aa: CASSQAGGSYNEQFF; j_call: TRBJ2-1; v_call: TRBV4-2
cdr3_aa: CASSVAAGGIYEQYF; j_call: TRBJ2-7; v_call: TRBV9
cdr3_aa: CASSQDRAVTEAFF; j_call: TRBJ1-1; v_call: TRBV3-1
cdr3_aa: CASSQVQGKVSGANVLTF; j_call: TRBJ2-6; v_call: TRBV4-1
cdr3_aa: CSARPIRTGIEKLFF; j_call: TRBJ1-4; v_call: TRBV20-1
cdr3_aa: CASSPTGNSYEQYF; j_call: TRBJ2-7; v_call: TRBV6-6
cdr3_aa: CASSSREYQETQYF; j_call: TRBJ2-5; v_call: TRBV12-3/TRBV12-4
cdr3_aa: CASSPGQGIGEQYF; j_call: TRBJ2-7; v_call: TRBV12-3/TRBV12-4
cdr3_aa: CASSLRDSSYDEQFF; j_call: TRBJ2-1; v_call: TRBV6-6
cdr3_aa: CASSLDWGGSMDTQYF; j_call: TRBJ2-3; v_call: TRBV11-2
cdr3_aa: CASSPRITWDHEQYF; j_call: TRBJ2-7; v_call: TRBV3-1
cdr3_aa: CSARGVRPKEHNYGYTF; j_call: TRBJ1-2; v_call: TRBV20-1
cdr3_aa: CSVSAASSSSSYEQYF; j_call: TRBJ2-7; v_call: TRBV29-1
cdr3_aa: CAISEPNAGTGGGGYTF; j_call: TRBJ1-2; v_call: TRBV10-3
cdr3_aa: CASSLLLSTSTDTQYF; j_call: TRBJ2-3; v_call: TRBV7-8
cdr3_aa: CASSVQGSSQPQHF; j_call: TRBJ1-5; v_call: TRBV12-3/TRBV12-4
cdr3_aa: CASSPQGQAFGDEQFF; j_call: TRBJ2-1; v_call: TRBV13
cdr3_aa: CATSRDRSGANVLTF; j_call: TRBJ2-6; v_call: TRBV15
cdr3_aa: CASSLALAGSSYNEQFF; j_call: TRBJ2-1; v_call: TRBV12-3/TRBV12-4
cdr3_aa: CASTGAYNEQFF; j_call: TRBJ2-1; v_call: TRBV7-2
cdr3_aa: CASLFTDTQYF; j_call: TRBJ2-3; v_call: TRBV7-8
cdr3_aa: CASTPVAAGDTDTQYF; j_call: TRBJ2-3; v_call: TRBV28
cdr3_aa: CASSSPMGNTEAFF; j_call: TRBJ1-1; v_call: TRBV28
cdr3_aa: CASETEYEQYF; j_call: TRBJ2-7; v_call: TRBV28
cdr3_aa: CASSWDREWHQPQHF; j_call: TRBJ1-5; v_call: TRBV7-9